A single sample is the source of the 29 T cell receptor beta chains below, sequenced in a study of blood T cells in healthy people across ages (dated by TCRdb to 2015 to 2017). Receptor amplification or capture employed 5' RACE. The instrument was an Illumina HiSeq 2500. A second PCR of roughly 6 to 12 cycles was run with a J-beta primer mix and a sample-barcoded 5' primer. TCRdb reprocessing: public reads trimmed at Q25 with fastp, clones called with MiXCR, in-frame beta chains kept. Under each unique CDR3 protein, matching rows form one entry showing the most common genes and DNA. The sample contains 1.6 million or so distinct CDR3 sequences, around 36% of them found a single time. The biggest ten clones account for around 11% of the sample. The sample was blood. Receptors originate from a woman aged 25 to 45 in good health.

Worth noting for this clonotype: This may be a read error: a much more frequent sequence differs by one nucleotide. The CDR3 here is CASSSGLADDNEQYF. The CDR3 coding sequence is TGCGCCAGCAGTTCCGGACTAGCGGACGACAATGAGCAGTACTTC. This sequence joins TRBV5-1 and TRBJ2-5, with TRBD2 matching 10 bases. In germline, CDR1 is SGHRS, CDR2 YFSETQ. This CDR3 is 15 amino acids long. Unmatched junction bases numbered 15, after V lost 5 bases and J lost 11 bases.

The chain is built from TRBV9 and TRBJ2-1; 9 bases agree with TRBD2. Germline V CDR1 and CDR2: SGDLS, YYNGEE. The CDR3 is 15 amino acids. V dropped 2 bases and J dropped 5; count of bases not matched to a gene: 5. DNA of the CDR3: TGTGCCAGCAGCGTGGGTAGCGGGGGCCACAATGAGCAGTTCTTC. It specifies CASSVGSGGHNEQFF.

This clonotype appeared many times. The chain is built from TRBV29-1 and TRBJ2-7; weak D call: TRBD2 (5 bases). CDR1 is SQVTM, CDR2 ANQGSEA, per germline. Trimming shortened V by 7 bases and J by 0 bases, and 19 bases separated the two germline ends. This CDR3 comprises 15 residues. The chain's CDR3 is CSAGRGNPSSYEQYF. In DNA, the CDR3 is TGCAGCGCTGGACGGGGAAACCCCAGCTCCTACGAGCAGTACTTC.

This clonotype was seen just once. The chain carries TRBV30 and TRBJ2-7; D is possibly TRBD1 or TRBD2 (5 bases each). V gave up 3 bases and J gave up 2 bases, with 20 bases separating them. The CDR3 covers 16 residues. CDR1 and CDR2 (germline): GTSNPN, SVGIG (reference sequence). The CDR3 bases are TGTGCCTGGAGGTCTTCAGAATGGGGGTACCCCTACGAGCAGTACTTC. Amino acid sequence: CAWRSSEWGYPYEQYF.

The chain links TRBV10-2 to TRBJ2-3; 11 nucleotides agree with TRBD2. This CDR3 has 17 amino acids. Germline-derived CDR1 and CDR2 are WSHSY and SAAADI. The V and J ends lost 0 bases and 5 bases, in that order; junction bases with no gene match: 7. In DNA form, the CDR3 reads TGCGCCAGCAGTGAGTCGTTAGCGGGGGGGCGGAAAGATACGCAGTATTTT. Protein sequence: CASSESLAGGRKDTQYF.

Only one count was recorded for this clonotype. This may come from a read error, since a much larger clone is one base off. The CDR3 region has the DNA TGTGCCAGCAGTTTATTAGGGACCAGTGTGGAGCAGTACTTC. It is translated as CASSLLGTSVEQYF. V usage is TRBV28 and J usage is TRBJ2-7; either TRBD1 or TRBD2 may fit D (5 bases each). Germline CDR1 is MDHEN and CDR2 is SYDVKM. The CDR3 is made up of 14 amino acids. V was clipped by 1 base and J by 7 bases, with 14 bases between them.

The V gene is TRBV27, the J gene TRBJ1-2, with unresolved D. Germline CDR1 MNHEY, CDR2 SMNVEV (reference sequence). The CDR3 runs to 12 residues. The V and J ends lost 5 bases and 7 bases respectively, with 11 bases between them. The CDR3 DNA sequence: TGTGCCAGCAGTAGCACAGAGGGTGGCTACACCTTC. It encodes CASSSTEGGYTF.

This clonotype was picked up a small number of times. The chain carries TRBV4-1 and TRBJ2-3; D perhaps matches TRBD2 (5 bases). The germline gives CDR1 MGHRA, CDR2 YSYEKL. V lost 1 base and J lost 4, with 12 bases in between. The CDR3 loop spans 15 amino acids. For the CDR3, the DNA is TGCGCCAGCAGCCAAGTGCGGGTGGCCGCAGATACGCAGTATTTT. Translating it yields CASSQVRVAADTQYF.

The rearrangement joins TRBV4-1 to TRBJ2-2; TRBD2 matches at 8 bases. Germline CDR1 reads MGHRA; CDR2 reads YSYEKL. Trimming cost V 1 base and J 1 base; bases outside gene matches: 5. The CDR3 is 17 residues long. CDR3 coding DNA: TGCGCCAGCAGCCAAGGACTTCTAGCGGGGAACACCGGGGAGCTGTTTTTT. Translating gives CASSQGLLAGNTGELFF.

J is TRBJ2-1 and V is TRBV5-1, with TRBD2 identical over 9 bases. The germline gives CDR1 SGHRS, CDR2 YFSETQ. CDR3 length: 15 residues. Trimming cost V 7 bases and J 9 bases; bases outside gene matches: 14. The CDR3 reads CASARQGSGGGEQFF. Here the CDR3 DNA reads TGCGCCAGCGCCCGACAGGGTAGCGGGGGCGGTGAGCAGTTCTTC.

The chain carries TRBV28 and TRBJ2-3; 8 bases map to TRBD1. The germline CDR1 and CDR2 sequences are MDHEN and SYDVKM. This CDR3 is 16 amino acids long. Losses at the gene ends were 5 bases for V and 3 bases for J; bases not matched to a gene: 10. The CDR3 loop is CASSPDRELGTDTQYF. The DNA of the CDR3 is TGTGCCAGCAGTCCGGACAGGGAATTGGGGACAGATACGCAGTATTTT.

This clonotype has just a few counts. The chain has TRBV6-5 and TRBJ2-3; 7 nucleotides agree with TRBD1. V was pared by 6 bases and J by 1 base, with 7 bases of the junction left unmatched. Germline-derived CDR1 and CDR2 are MNHEY and SVGAGI. This CDR3 has 15 residues. The CDR3 loop reads CASRNNRGGTDTQYF. Written as DNA, the CDR3 is TGTGCCAGCAGGAACAACAGGGGCGGCACAGATACGCAGTATTTT.

This clonotype turned up a few times. The V and J genes are TRBV28 and TRBJ2-5, with D possibly TRBD1 on 7 matching bases. V lost 4 bases, J lost 5 bases, and 14 bases lay in between. The CDR3 runs 14 residues. Germline CDR1 reads MDHEN; CDR2 reads SYDVKM. The CDR3 region is CASSWRGRGETQYF. CDR3 coding DNA: TGTGCCAGCAGTTGGAGGGGGCGAGGGGAGACCCAGTACTTC.

V gene TRBV3-1 combines with J gene TRBJ1-1; a weak D match, TRBD1 (5 bases). The ends were cut back, 0 bases at V and 11 bases at J, with 13 bases in the middle. The CDR3 is 13 amino acids. Germline CDR1 and CDR2: LGHDT and YNNKEL (reference sequence). The CDR3 loop reads CASSQERGDYAFF. CDR3 DNA: TGTGCCAGCAGCCAAGAACGGGGGGACTACGCTTTCTTT.

Only one count was recorded for this clonotype. This chain uses TRBV11-2 with TRBJ2-7; D ambiguous. Trimming took 4 bases from V and 4 from J, leaving 14 bases between them. The CDR3 totals 14 residues. Germline CDR1 SGHAT, CDR2 FQNNGV. The DNA for the CDR3 is TGTGCCAGCAGCTGCGGTTCTATTATTTACGAGCAGTACTTC. It specifies CASSCGSIIYEQYF.

In its sample, this clonotype was seen a few times. The chain carries TRBV28 and TRBJ2-5, with D possibly TRBD2 on 5 matching bases. The CDR3 has 14 residues. CDR1 is MDHEN, CDR2 SYDVKM, per germline. Trimming cost V 5 bases and J 7 bases, with 17 bases left between them. The CDR3 here is CASSPVLVTGTQYF. Written as DNA, the CDR3 is TGTGCCAGCAGTCCCGTACTAGTAACCGGGACCCAGTACTTC.

This clonotype was detected ten times or more. CDR3 in amino acids: CASSRQVGFEQYF. CDR3 nucleotide sequence: TGTGCCAGCAGCCGACAGGTGGGGTTCGAGCAGTACTTC. This sequence joins TRBV14 and TRBJ2-7, with D tentatively TRBD1 (6 bases). From germline, CDR1 is SGHDN and CDR2 FVKESK. This CDR3 spans 13 amino acids. V was pared by 4 bases and J by 6 bases, with 13 bases between.

This clonotype was recorded a few times. J is TRBJ1-1 and V is TRBV7-2; D is ambiguous. The CDR3 consists of 14 residues. CDR1 SGHTA and CDR2 FQGNSA come from the germline V gene. V gave up 6 bases and J gave up 1 base, with 12 bases separating them. Written as DNA, the CDR3 is TGTGCCAGCAGTTCCAGCGGGGAGAACACTGAAGCTTTCTTT. Translating it yields CASSSSGENTEAFF. The full variable domain, rest sourced from reference TRBV7-2 and TRBJ1-1, is GAGVSQSPSNKVTEKGKDVELRCDPISGHTALYWYRQSLGQGLEFLIYFQGNSAPDKSGLPSDRFSAERTGGSVSTLTIQRTQQEDSAVYLCASSSSGENTEAFFGQGTRLTVV.

A few counts support this clonotype. This rearrangement joins TRBV5-1 to TRBJ2-3; D gene uncertain. CDR1 is SGHRS, CDR2 YFSETQ, per germline. The CDR3 runs 15 residues. Trimming cost V 3 bases and J 0 bases, with 11 bases left between them. Here the CDR3 reads CASSSQVSSTDTQYF. As DNA, the CDR3 is TGCGCCAGCAGCTCTCAAGTGTCTAGCACAGATACGCAGTATTTT.

This clonotype was counted between two and nine times. This sequence joins TRBV25-1 and TRBJ1-2, with 7 bases matching TRBD1. J was trimmed by 7 bases and V by 4 bases; bases with no gene match: 9. Per the germline V gene, CDR1 is MGHDK and CDR2 is SYGVNS. CDR3 length: 14 residues. The CDR3 loop reads CASSARGGAFGYTF. In nucleotides, the CDR3 is TGTGCCAGCAGTGCCAGGGGGGGGGCTTTTGGCTACACCTTC.

This clonotype was picked up a small number of times. The chain joins TRBV25-1 to TRBJ1-2; 9 bases are shared with TRBD1. V lost 8 bases to trimming and J lost 2 bases; unmatched junction nucleotides: 3. This CDR3 has 13 amino acids. From germline, CDR1 is MGHDK and CDR2 SYGVNS. The CDR3 DNA sequence: TGTGCCAGCGGCGACAGGGGGAACTATGGCTACACCTTC. Amino acid sequence: CASGDRGNYGYTF.

The gene calls are TRBV30 and TRBJ2-5; D unclear. The CDR3 contains 12 residues. Germline values: CDR1 GTSNPN, CDR2 SVGIG (reference sequence). V lost 7 bases, J lost 5 bases, and 14 bases lay in between. The CDR3 here is CALGGDTETQYF. CDR3 DNA: TGTGCCTTAGGTGGGGATACGGAGACCCAGTACTTC.

Only a few counts were recorded for this clonotype. The chain has TRBV14 and TRBJ2-5; a weak D match, TRBD1 (5 bases). The germline CDR1 and CDR2 sequences are SGHDN and FVKESK. V lost 4 bases, J lost 4 bases, and 10 bases lay in between. CDR3 length: 13 amino acids. CDR3 in amino acids: CASSPTVTETQYF. DNA of the CDR3: TGTGCCAGCAGCCCGACAGTTACAGAGACCCAGTACTTC. Full variable domain (rest looked up from reference TRBV14 and TRBJ2-5): EAGVTQFPSHSVIEKGQTVTLRCDPISGHDNLYWYRRVMGKEIKFLLHFVKESKQDESGMPNNRFLAERTGGTYSTLKVQPAELEDSGVYFCASSPTVTETQYFGPGTRLLVL.

This clonotype was observed a few times. V usage is TRBV20-1 and J usage is TRBJ1-6; maybe TRBD1 (5 bases). V was cut by 5 bases and J by 7 bases, with 12 bases left in between. The CDR3 is 13 amino acids. CDR1 and CDR2 from the germline V gene are DFQATT and SNEGSKA (reference sequence). This CDR3 is CSAHPGANSPLHF. In DNA, the CDR3 is TGCAGTGCTCACCCCGGGGCGAATTCACCCCTCCACTTT.

This clonotype was detected a few times. V usage is TRBV27 and J usage is TRBJ1-1; TRBD1 might be the D (5 bases). The germline V gene encodes CDR1 MNHEY and CDR2 SMNVEV (reference sequence). V shed 6 bases and J shed 1 base, with 12 bases lying between them. The CDR3 extends over 14 amino acids. The CDR3 sequence: CASRLGPSNTEAFF. CDR3 coding DNA: TGTGCCAGCAGACTGGGACCTTCGAACACTGAAGCTTTCTTT.

This clonotype occurred a few times. The chain links TRBV6-2 or TRBV6-3 to TRBJ2-1; D is unclear. With 2 bases removed from V and 4 bases from J, the gap between germline ends came to 12 bases. The CDR3 sequence is 15 residues long. Germline V gene data show CDR1 as MNHEY and CDR2 as SVGEGT. The CDR3 DNA follows: TGTGCCAGCAGTTACCGTCGATTAGGGTACAATGAGCAGTTCTTC. It codes for CASSYRRLGYNEQFF.

V usage is TRBV9 and J usage is TRBJ2-1; D is ambiguous. V lost 1 base and J 10 bases, leaving 6 bases between the germline ends. Germline V CDR1 and CDR2: SGDLS, YYNGEE. The CDR3 has 11 amino acids. CDR3 residues: CASSVYEEQFF. The CDR3 DNA is TGTGCCAGCAGCGTATATGAGGAGCAGTTCTTC.

About this clonotype: Mismatch with germline at one junction end may stem from a read error. In DNA, the CDR3 is TGCGCCAGCAGGCAAGATCGGGGCCAAGAGACCCAGTACTTC. Translated, it gives CASRQDRGQETQYF. The chain combines TRBV4-1 with TRBJ2-5; maybe TRBD2 (5 bases). CDR3 length: 14 residues. CDR1 is MGHRA, CDR2 YSYEKL, per germline.

The rearrangement joins TRBV20-1 to TRBJ1-5; no clear D. Between the trimmed V and J ends, which lost 2 bases and 5 bases, there was a span of 7 bases. The CDR3 consists of 12 residues. Germline-derived CDR1 and CDR2 are DFQATT and SNEGSKA (reference sequence). The CDR3 reads CSARIYDQPQHF. As DNA, the CDR3 is TGCAGTGCTAGAATCTACGATCAGCCCCAGCATTTT.